This entry features one T cell receptor (beta chain) sequence. The source of the sample is a study of T cell responses to AZD1222 COVID-19 vaccine. TCRdb keeps only in-frame clones here, not all; method: immunoSEQ multiplex PCR. The data show 50,000 to 70,000 clones, with approximately 89% seen just once and roughly 20% held by the top ten. CDR3 length: 16 amino acids. Germline-derived CDR1 and CDR2 are SQVTM and ANQGSEA. V gave up 7 bases and J gave up 6 bases; unmatched junction bases: 15. The sequences come from peripheral blood, collected on day 0 of MenACWY control vaccination. This receptor was obtained from an adult in good health. The V and J genes are TRBV29-1 and TRBJ2-1, with TRBD2 matching over 10 bases. In nucleotides, the CDR3 is TGCAGCGGGATGATAGCGGGAGGTTGGGCTAGCAATGAGCAGTTCTTC. It is translated as CSGMIAGGWASNEQFF.